This T cell receptor (beta chain) came from a study of cytomegalovirus exposure and HLA in healthy donors. General study results and limits: Near-uniform donor sequencing depth was presumed by presence/absence analyses.

PCR was performed using 60 Vbeta and 13 Jbeta primers. The method was immunoSEQ multiplex PCR; TCRdb's version includes in-frame clones alone and lacks a portion of them. Of approximately 180,000 clones listed, 77% are singletons. This clone has more than one count but fewer than ten. Antigen unknown. This TCR was recovered from a woman in her sixties in good health and CMV-seropositive. The sequencing input was PBMCs.

The CDR3 DNA sequence: TGCGCCAGCAGCCAAGCCTTCGGGACAGGGAATGAAAAACTGTTTTTT. Amino acid sequence: CASSQAFGTGNEKLFF. The rearrangement joins TRBV4-1 to TRBJ1-4; TRBD1 matches at 9 bases. The germline V gene has CDR1 MGHRA and CDR2 YSYEKL. V lost 1 base to trimming and J lost 5 bases; unmatched junction nucleotides: 5. The CDR3 extends over 16 amino acids.